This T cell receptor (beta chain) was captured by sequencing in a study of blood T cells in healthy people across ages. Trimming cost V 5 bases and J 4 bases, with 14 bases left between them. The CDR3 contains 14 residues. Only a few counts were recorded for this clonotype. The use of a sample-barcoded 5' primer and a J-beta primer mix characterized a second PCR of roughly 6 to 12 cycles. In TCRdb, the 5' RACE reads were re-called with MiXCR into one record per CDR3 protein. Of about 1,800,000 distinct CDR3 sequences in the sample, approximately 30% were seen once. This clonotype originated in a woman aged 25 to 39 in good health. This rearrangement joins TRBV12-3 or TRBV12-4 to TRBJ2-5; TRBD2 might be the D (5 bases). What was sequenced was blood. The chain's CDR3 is CASSLGLSTETQYF. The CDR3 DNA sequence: TGTGCCAGCAGTCTAGGACTGTCAACAGAGACCCAGTACTTC.